These 25 T cell receptor beta chains came from one sample sequenced in a study of blood T cell repertoires in COVID-19. Data came from immunoSEQ multiplex PCR; TCRdb stores just in-frame clones and leaves some out. The sample yields roughly 200,000 clones, 85% seen once. The sequencing input was peripheral blood. These receptors all come from a person between 65 and 80 years old with COVID-19, enrolled during active disease.

The chain uses TRBV19 and TRBJ2-3, with 7 bases aligning to TRBD2. CDR3 length: 15 amino acids. Germline loops: CDR1 LNHDA, CDR2 SQIVND (reference sequence). V lost 5 bases and J lost 2; bases outside the gene matches: 7. CDR3 in DNA: TGTGCCAGTAGTTTCTCGCGGGGGAACACAGATACGCAGTATTTT. Its protein is CASSFSRGNTDTQYF. The entire variable domain, with the rest obtained from reference TRBV19 and TRBJ2-3, is as follows: DGGITQSPKYLFRKEGQNVTLSCEQNLNHDAMYWYRQDPGQGLRLIYYSQIVNDFQKGDIAEGYSVSREKKESFPLTVTSAQKNPTAFYLCASSFSRGNTDTQYFGPGTRLTVL.

The rearrangement joins TRBV21-1 to TRBJ2-1; TRBD2, as called in the table, went unchecked against the DNA. TRBV21-1 is described as a pseudogene. The CDR3 contains 15 residues. The CDR3: CASSHSVRDYFEQFF. As DNA, the CDR3 is TGTGCCAGCAGCCACTCAGTGAGGGACTACTTTGAGCAGTTCTTC.

V is TRBV10-2 and J is TRBJ1-3; D may be TRBD1 (5 bases). This CDR3 comprises 14 residues. Germline CDR1 is WSHSY and CDR2 is SAAADI. V lost 2 bases and J lost 2, with 7 bases in between. CDR3 DNA: TGCGCCAGCAGTGAGCAGGGTCCTGGAAACACCATATATTTT. Its translation is CASSEQGPGNTIYF.

CDR3 protein: CASSQIGGAHNGMNTEAFF. CDR3 coding DNA: TGCGCCAGCAGTCAAATCGGGGGGGCGCATAACGGTATGAACACTGAAGCTTTCTTT. The chain uses TRBV23-1 and TRBJ1-1; D perhaps matches TRBD1 (6 bases). TRBV23-1 is annotated as an ORF whose role is uncertain. V was trimmed by 2 bases and J by 0 bases, leaving 22 bases between them. The CDR3 is 19 residues long.

This clone was recorded a few times. The CDR3 protein is CASLGDSGLSGIFEQYF. CDR3 DNA sequence: TGTGCCAGCCTAGGGGACTCAGGCCTCTCGGGGATCTTCGAGCAGTACTTC. The chain combines TRBV7-9 with TRBJ2-7; weak D call: TRBD2 (6 bases). The CDR3 contains 17 residues. V lost 8 bases, J lost 6 bases, and 29 bases lay in between. Per the germline V gene, CDR1 is SEHNR and CDR2 is FQNEAQ (reference sequence).

The chain carries TRBV10-2 and TRBJ1-5; 9 bases match TRBD1. Germline loops: CDR1 WSHSY, CDR2 SAAADI. The CDR3 sequence is 16 residues long. The junction had 3 bases not matched to a gene; V was cut back by 3 bases and J by 0 bases. As DNA, the CDR3 is TGCGCCAGCAGTGATGGGACAGGGTATAGCAATCAGCCCCAGCATTTT. This codes for CASSDGTGYSNQPQHF.

The gene calls are TRBV19 and TRBJ1-5; unclear D gene. Trimming left V 3 bases short and J 11 bases short, with 23 bases between. The CDR3 is 16 residues long. In germline, CDR1 is LNHDA, CDR2 SQIVND (reference sequence). This chain's CDR3 is CASSMVPGFSTPSQHF. In DNA, the CDR3 is TGTGCCAGTAGTATGGTGCCGGGTTTCAGCACCCCGTCCCAGCATTTT.

This clone occurred once. The J gene is TRBJ2-3, the V gene TRBV19; tentative D call: TRBD2 (6 bases). V dropped 4 bases and J dropped 3 bases, with 11 bases sitting between them. Germline lookup yields CDR1 LNHDA and CDR2 SQIVND (reference sequence). The CDR3 extends over 14 amino acids. The CDR3 DNA sequence: TGTGCCAGTAGTACGACGGGGGTGACAGATACGCAGTATTTT. This encodes CASSTTGVTDTQYF. Looking up the rest from reference TRBV19 and TRBJ2-3 gives the full variable domain: DGGITQSPKYLFRKEGQNVTLSCEQNLNHDAMYWYRQDPGQGLRLIYYSQIVNDFQKGDIAEGYSVSREKKESFPLTVTSAQKNPTAFYLCASSTTGVTDTQYFGPGTRLTVL.

This rearrangement joins TRBV18 to TRBJ1-2, with D possibly being TRBD1 (5 bases). The V gene lost 6 bases and the J gene lost 5 bases, with 16 bases spanning the gap. The CDR3 loop spans 14 amino acids. Germline V lookup: CDR1 KGHSH, CDR2 LQKENI. CDR3 bases: TGTGCCAGCTCCCGCGGAGGGGTAGAGTATGGCTACACCTTC. Translated: CASSRGGVEYGYTF. Based on the CDR3 plus reference TRBV18 and TRBJ1-2, the full variable domain is NAGVMQNPRHLVRRRGQEARLRCSPMKGHSHVYWYRQLPEEGLKFMVYLQKENIIDESGMPKERFSAEFPKEGPSILRIQQVVRGDSAAYFCASSRGGVEYGYTFGSGTRLTVV.

J is TRBJ2-7 and V is TRBV4-1; 8 bases fit TRBD2. The V gene's germline CDR1 is MGHRA and CDR2 YSYEKL. The CDR3 has 15 amino acids. The V segment lost 7 bases and the J segment 5 bases; nucleotides outside the gene matches: 13. CDR3 nucleotide sequence: TGCGCCAGCACAAGGGGACCCGAAGCGGGAGACGAGCAGTACTTC. It specifies CASTRGPEAGDEQYF.

The genes are TRBV9 and TRBJ1-6; 7 bases fit TRBD1. Per germline, CDR1 SGDLS and CDR2 YYNGEE. This CDR3 has 15 amino acids. V shed 0 bases, J shed 10 bases, and the junction held 7 bases outside the gene matches. CDR3 sequence reads: CASSVDWTGSSPLHF. CDR3 in DNA: TGTGCCAGCAGCGTAGATTGGACAGGCTCCTCACCCCTCCACTTT.

V usage is TRBV3-1 (or the pseudogene TRBV3-2) and J usage is TRBJ1-1; 8 nucleotides agree with TRBD1. The CDR3 is made up of 14 amino acids. The germline V gene encodes CDR1 LGHDT and CDR2 YNNKEL (reference sequence). After removal of 1 base from V and 6 bases from J, the junction contained 4 bases not matched to a gene. CDR3 loop: CASSQVRQGSEAFF. The CDR3 bases are TGTGCCAGCAGCCAAGTGCGACAGGGGTCTGAAGCTTTCTTT.

The gene calls are TRBV15 and TRBJ2-3; TRBD1 aligns across 8 bases. Germline V CDR1 and CDR2: LNHNV, YYDKDF (reference sequence). The CDR3 has 18 amino acids. V shed 2 bases, J shed 2 bases, and the junction held 12 bases outside the gene matches. This CDR3 is CATSRLPGRDRNTDTQYF. The CDR3 region has the DNA TGTGCCACCAGCAGATTGCCGGGTCGGGACAGGAACACAGATACGCAGTATTTT.

The chain uses TRBV28 and TRBJ1-2, with D perhaps matching TRBD1 (5 bases). CDR3 size: 15 residues. Looked up from germline, CDR1 is MDHEN and CDR2 is SYDVKM. The V gene lost 4 bases and the J gene lost 7 bases, with 19 bases spanning the gap. CDR3 sequence (DNA): TGTGCCAGCAGTTCCACAAGTGGCGGGGCGAGTGGCTACACCTTC. Translating it yields CASSSTSGGASGYTF.

A few counts support this clone. This rearrangement joins TRBV7-3 to TRBJ2-3; 9 bases are a match to TRBD1. Germline V gene lookup returns CDR1 SGHTA and CDR2 FQGTGA. V was clipped by 4 bases and J by 3 bases; unmatched bases: 20. There are 20 residues in the CDR3. This CDR3 is CASSSNGGGTGNLPTDTQYF. The CDR3, as DNA: TGTGCCAGCAGCTCCAACGGGGGCGGGACAGGGAATTTACCGACAGATACGCAGTATTTT. Full variable domain (remainder filled in from reference TRBV7-3 and TRBJ2-3): GAGVSQTPSNKVTEKGKYVELRCDPISGHTALYWYRQSLGQGPEFLIYFQGTGAADDSGLPNDRFFAVRPEGSVSTLKIQRTERGDSAVYLCASSSNGGGTGNLPTDTQYFGPGTRLTVL.

V is TRBV6-2 or TRBV6-3 and J is TRBJ2-1; D not resolved. V was trimmed by 5 bases and J by 4 bases, leaving 12 bases between them. CDR3 length: 14 amino acids. Germline values: CDR1 MNHEY, CDR2 SVGEGT. The CDR3 DNA sequence: TGTGCCAGCAGTCTAGGCCGAGCGTACAATGAGCAGTTCTTC. Amino acids: CASSLGRAYNEQFF.

The chain recombines TRBV11-2 with TRBJ2-7, with 10 bases aligning to TRBD1. Germline-derived CDR1 and CDR2 are SGHAT and FQNNGV. The length of the CDR3 is 14 residues. V lost 5 bases to trimming and J lost 2 bases; unmatched junction nucleotides: 3. CDR3 region: CASSPGQGAYEQYF. The CDR3 DNA is TGTGCCAGCAGCCCCGGACAGGGGGCCTACGAGCAGTACTTC.

V is TRBV5-6 and J is TRBJ2-5; TRBD1 matches 7 bases. The V and J ends lost 4 bases and 4 bases, in that order; junction bases with no gene match: 13. The CDR3 sequence is 16 residues long. The V gene's germline CDR1 is SGHDT and CDR2 YYEEEE. CDR3 DNA: TGTGCCAGCAGCCCCGTACAGGGGTTAGGAGTAGAGACCCAGTACTTC. Protein product: CASSPVQGLGVETQYF.

This clone was counted a single time. The V and J genes are TRBV12-3 or TRBV12-4 and TRBJ2-3; D unresolved. The CDR3 runs to 13 residues. Trimming stripped 3 bases from V and 4 bases from J, with 8 bases between. CDR3 sequence: CASSLGLPDTQYF. The DNA of the CDR3 is TGTGCCAGCAGTTTGGGCTTGCCAGATACGCAGTATTTT.

The chain couples TRBV19 to TRBJ2-6; D uncertain. CDR3 length equals 15 residues. Germline V lookup: CDR1 LNHDA, CDR2 SQIVND (reference sequence). V gave up 1 base and J gave up 0 bases, with 4 bases separating them. In DNA, the CDR3 is TGTGCCAGTAGTATAGTTAGCTCTGGGGCCAACGTCCTGACTTTC. As protein: CASSIVSSGANVLTF.

This chain connects TRBV19 to TRBJ1-3; tentative D call: TRBD1 (6 bases). This CDR3 contains 15 residues. Germline-derived CDR1 and CDR2 are LNHDA and SQIVND (reference sequence). Trimming took 4 bases from V and 1 from J, leaving 11 bases between them. DNA for the CDR3: TGTGCCAGTAGTAAAGCCGACAGGTCTGGAAACACCATATATTTT. It encodes CASSKADRSGNTIYF.

This chain links TRBV9 with TRBJ1-2; the match to TRBD1 covers 7 bases. This CDR3 is 13 amino acids long. V dropped 3 bases and J dropped 5; count of bases not matched to a gene: 4. Looked up from germline, CDR1 is SGDLS and CDR2 is YYNGEE. CDR3 sequence reads: CASSANRGYGYTF. The CDR3 DNA follows: TGTGCCAGCAGCGCTAACAGGGGTTATGGCTACACCTTC.

The chain is built from TRBV5-6 and TRBJ1-4; the D is unclear. Germline lookup yields CDR1 SGHDT and CDR2 YYEEEE. Trimming shortened V by 0 bases and J by 8 bases, and 11 bases separated the two germline ends. The CDR3 is 14 amino acids. CDR3: CASSLDRSYEKLFF. DNA for the CDR3: TGTGCCAGCAGCTTGGATCGCTCCTACGAAAAACTGTTTTTT.

The chain joins TRBV28 to TRBJ1-5; 7 nucleotides agree with TRBD1. This CDR3 comprises 17 residues. Trimming removed 11 bases from V and 5 bases from J; junction bases left unmatched: 21. Per germline, CDR1 MDHEN and CDR2 SYDVKM. The CDR3 DNA is TGTGCCCCTATTAGCAGTGGACAGGACATATCGCATCAGCCCCAGCATTTT. It specifies CAPISSGQDISHQPQHF.

The rearrangement joins TRBV7-3 to TRBJ2-3; 9 nucleotides align to TRBD2. The CDR3 is 18 residues long. After removal of 1 base from V and 5 bases from J, the junction contained 13 bases not matched to a gene. CDR1 is SGHTA and CDR2 is FQGTGA in the germline V gene. CDR3 in DNA: TGTGCCAGCAGCTTAAACGCCCCCACGGCGGGAGGGCTAGATACGCAGTATTTT. The encoded protein is CASSLNAPTAGGLDTQYF.